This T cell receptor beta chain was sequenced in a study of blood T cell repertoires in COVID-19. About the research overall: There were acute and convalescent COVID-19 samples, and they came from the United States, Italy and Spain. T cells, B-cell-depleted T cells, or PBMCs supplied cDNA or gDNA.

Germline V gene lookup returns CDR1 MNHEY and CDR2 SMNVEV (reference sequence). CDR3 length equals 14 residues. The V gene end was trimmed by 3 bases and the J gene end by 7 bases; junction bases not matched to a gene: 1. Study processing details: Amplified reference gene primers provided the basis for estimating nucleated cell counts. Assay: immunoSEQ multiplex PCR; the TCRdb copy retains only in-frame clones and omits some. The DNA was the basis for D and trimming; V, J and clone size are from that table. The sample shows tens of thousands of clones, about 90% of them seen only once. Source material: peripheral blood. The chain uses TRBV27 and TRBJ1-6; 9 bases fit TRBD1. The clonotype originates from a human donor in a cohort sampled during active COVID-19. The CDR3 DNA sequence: TGTGCCAGCAGTTTCGGACAGGGGAATTCACCCCTCCACTTT. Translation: CASSFGQGNSPLHF.